Listed below are T cell receptor beta chains from one sample, sequenced in a study of blood T cell repertoires in COVID-19. Repertoires were generated with immunoSEQ multiplex PCR, while TCRdb's copy carries only in-frame clones and drops some. The repertoire includes a few hundred thousand clones, approximately 81% of them detected once, and 3% to 4.5% sits in the top ten. The material sequenced was peripheral blood. These receptors were taken from a woman between 18 and 29 years old with acute or convalescent COVID-19. Both conserved end residues are part of each CDR3. The D gene is left open where the match is weak. Expanded clones are given a class, and other clones once, few, many or no size at all.

j_gene,d_gene,v_gene,abundance,CDR3aa,CDR3nt
TRBJ2-7,TRBD1,TRBV7-9,.,CASSLDRAGEQYF,TGTGCCAGCAGCCTGGACAGGGCCGGCGAGCAGTACTTC
TRBJ2-1,.,TRBV7-9,.,CASSLTIGGQFF,TGTGCCAGCAGCTTAACGATCGGCGGGCAGTTCTTC
TRBJ1-5,.,TRBV24-1,.,CATSDVTGNSNQPQHF,TGTGCCACCAGTGATGTGACAGGAAATAGCAATCAGCCCCAGCATTTT
TRBJ1-2,TRBD1,TRBV9,.,CASSEGDSYGYTF,TGTGCCAGCAGCGAGGGGGACAGCTATGGCTACACCTTC
TRBJ1-1,TRBD1,TRBV11-2,.,CASSLTDRAWTEAFF,TGTGCCAGCAGCTTAACGGACAGGGCCTGGACTGAAGCTTTCTTT
TRBJ1-5,.,TRBV30,.,CAWSTGILRGNQPQHF,TGTGCCTGGAGTACCGGGATTCTAAGAGGCAATCAGCCCCAGCATTTT
TRBJ2-7,TRBD2,TRBV6-5,.,CASSRLAGGKYEQYF,TGTGCCAGCAGCCGACTAGCGGGGGGCAAGTACGAGCAGTACTTC
TRBJ2-7,TRBD1,TRBV28,.,CASRPYLHRGNIYEQYF,TGTGCCAGCAGACCCTACCTCCACAGGGGGAATATCTACGAGCAGTACTTC
TRBJ2-4,TRBD2,TRBV4-1,.,CASSQVVDGLAGDPIQYF,TGCGCCAGCAGCCAAGTTGTTGACGGACTAGCGGGAGATCCCATTCAGTACTTC
TRBJ1-2,.,TRBV4-2,.,CASSSSSNTNYGYTF,TGTGCCAGCAGCTCAAGTTCAAACACTAACTATGGCTACACCTTC
TRBJ2-3,TRBD2,TRBV5-1,.,CASSLGGSVLDTQYF,TGCGCCAGCAGCTTGGGCGGGAGTGTTCTAGATACGCAGTATTTT
TRBJ1-4,.,TRBV3-1/TRBV3-2,few,CASSRKQGGGEKLFF,TGTGCCAGCAGCCGGAAACAAGGAGGCGGTGAAAAACTGTTTTTT
TRBJ2-5,TRBD1,TRBV5-1,.,CASSVTGRETQYF,TGCGCCAGCTCCGTGACAGGGCGTGAGACCCAGTACTTC
TRBJ2-1,TRBD2,TRBV18,.,CASSGPGLAGPEQFF,TGTGCCAGCTCTGGCCCGGGACTAGCGGGGCCTGAGCAGTTCTTC
TRBJ2-2,TRBD1,TRBV5-1,.,CASSLRFRDRNTGELFF,TGCGCCAGCAGCTTGCGGTTTCGGGACAGGAACACCGGGGAGCTGTTTTTT
TRBJ2-7,.,TRBV4-2,.,CASSQVKEHSYEQYF,TGTGCCAGCAGCCAAGTCAAGGAGCACTCCTACGAGCAGTACTTC